One sample yielded the 21 T cell receptor beta chains listed below, sequenced in a study of neurological immune-mediated disorders. A single record per CDR3 protein comes from TCRdb applying MiXCR to the 5' RACE reads. This repertoire shows fewer than 85,000 distinct CDR3 sequences, approximately 5% found once; its top ten account for around 2.2%. Sequencing was carried out using PBMCs. The receptors stem from a woman between 65 and 79 years old with multiple sclerosis.

This clonotype was seen ten or more times. The gene calls are TRBV20-1 and TRBJ2-1; TRBD1 is a possible D gene (6 bases). The germline V gene encodes CDR1 DFQATT and CDR2 SNEGSKA (reference sequence). V lost 1 base to trimming and J lost 3 bases, with 13 bases between them. This CDR3 comprises 15 residues. The CDR3 bases are TGCAGTGCTAGAGGCAGACAGGTAATCTACAATGAGCAGTTCTTC. It yields the protein CSARGRQVIYNEQFF.

This clonotype came up many times. The J gene is TRBJ2-3, the V gene TRBV20-1; maybe TRBD2 (6 bases). The CDR3 has 14 residues. The germline V gene encodes CDR1 DFQATT and CDR2 SNEGSKA (reference sequence). Trimming took 6 bases from V and 0 from J, leaving 13 bases between them. This CDR3 is CSAPGAGSTDTQYF. CDR3 coding DNA: TGCAGTGCCCCTGGGGCGGGAAGCACAGATACGCAGTATTTT.

This clonotype was found many times. J is TRBJ1-2 and V is TRBV10-3; maybe TRBD1 (6 bases). This CDR3 comprises 15 residues. Germline CDR1 is ENHRY and CDR2 is SYGVKD. Between the trimmed V and J ends, which lost 4 bases and 2 bases, there was a span of 14 bases. The CDR3 loop is CAISGGKDSNYGYTF. CDR3 nucleotides: TGTGCCATCAGTGGGGGAAAGGACAGCAACTATGGCTACACCTTC.

This clonotype was counted many times. This chain joins TRBV11-3 and TRBJ2-2; maybe TRBD2 (5 bases). This CDR3 is 13 amino acids long. V lost 4 bases and J 5 bases, leaving 8 bases between the germline ends. The germline V gene has CDR1 SGHNT and CDR2 YENEEA. CDR3 bases: TGTGCCAGCAGCTCCCCGGGGACCGGGGAGCTGTTTTTT. Encoded protein: CASSSPGTGELFF. The variable domain in full, with the rest retrieved from reference TRBV11-3 and TRBJ2-2, is EAGVVQSPRYKIIEKKQPVAFWCNPISGHNTLYWYLQNLGQGPELLIRYENEEAVDDSQLPKDRFSAERLKGVDSTLKIQPAELGDSAVYLCASSSPGTGELFFGEGSRLTVL.

This clonotype was recorded a few times. Just one base apart from a much larger clone, this may be a read error. No conserved phenylalanine or tryptophan is present at the end of the CDR3, so a read error is the likely explanation. This chain joins TRBV6-2 or TRBV6-3 and TRBJ1-6; tentative D call: TRBD1 (5 bases). The length of the CDR3 is 14 residues. Germline CDR1 MNHEY, CDR2 SVGEGT. V was shortened by 4 bases and J by 9 bases, with 13 bases between the two germline ends. This CDR3 is CASSSGTWISPLHC. In DNA, the CDR3 is TGTGCCAGCAGTTCCGGGACGTGGATTTCACCCCTCCACTGT.

This clonotype occurred many times. The CDR3, as DNA: TGCAGTGCAATAAAGCCGGGGGACAGCTCCTATGGCTACACCTTC. Its translation is CSAIKPGDSSYGYTF. V is TRBV20-1 and J is TRBJ1-2, with TRBD1 matching over 7 bases. Germline loops: CDR1 DFQATT, CDR2 SNEGSKA (reference sequence). V shed 6 bases and J 4 bases; nucleotides not matched to a gene: 14. The CDR3 is made up of 15 amino acids.

This clonotype was detected many times. This chain's CDR3 is CASSQSAGVYNEQFF. In DNA form, the CDR3 reads TGTGCCAGCAGCCAATCCGCGGGAGTCTACAATGAGCAGTTCTTC. The J gene is TRBJ2-1, the V gene TRBV3-1, with 7 bases matching TRBD2. The germline V gene encodes CDR1 LGHDT and CDR2 YNNKEL (reference sequence). The CDR3 covers 15 residues. J gave up 3 bases and V 2 bases, and 4 bases lay outside the gene matches.

The chain is built from TRBV5-1 and TRBJ2-7; 11 bases are a match to TRBD1. Germline V CDR1 and CDR2: SGHRS, YFSETQ. The CDR3 is 15 residues long. The V segment lost 3 bases and the J segment 0 bases; nucleotides outside the gene matches: 2. Here the CDR3 reads CASSWTGGYSYEQYF. The CDR3 nucleotides read TGCGCCAGCAGCTGGACAGGGGGCTACTCCTACGAGCAGTACTTC.

The sample holds many counts of this clonotype. The chain combines TRBV20-1 with TRBJ2-5; D remains ambiguous. This CDR3 has 17 residues. The germline V gene has CDR1 DFQATT and CDR2 SNEGSKA (reference sequence). With 6 bases removed from V and 0 bases from J, the gap between germline ends came to 23 bases. In DNA, the CDR3 is TGCAGTGCAAGGGAAGGTCCCCCTGACGATGACCAAGAGACCCAGTACTTC. Protein product: CSAREGPPDDDQETQYF.

The chain's CDR3 is CASSLMPSADTQYF. CDR3 bases: TGTGCCAGCAGTTTAATGCCGTCCGCAGATACGCAGTATTTT. The V and J genes are TRBV27 and TRBJ2-3, with D uncertain. In germline, CDR1 is MNHEY, CDR2 SMNVEV (reference sequence). The CDR3 contains 14 residues. Trimming took 2 bases from V and 4 from J, leaving 10 bases between them.

This clonotype was detected many times. The genes are TRBV7-8 and TRBJ2-3; 10 nucleotides align to TRBD2. The CDR3 length is 16 residues. From germline, CDR1 is SGHVS and CDR2 FQNEAQ. The J segment lost 6 bases and the V segment lost 0 bases, leaving 6 bases of the junction unmatched. CDR3 residues: CASSLAASGGADTQYF. CDR3 DNA sequence: TGTGCCAGCAGCTTAGCGGCTAGCGGGGGTGCGGATACGCAGTATTTT.

The chain is built from TRBV7-2 and TRBJ2-1, with TRBD2 identical over 8 bases. The germline gives CDR1 SGHTA, CDR2 FQGNSA. The CDR3 has 15 residues. J gave up 2 bases and V 5 bases, and 5 bases lay outside the gene matches. This CDR3 is CASSLSGGTYNEQFF. DNA of the CDR3: TGTGCCAGCAGCCTAAGCGGGGGTACCTACAATGAGCAGTTCTTC.

Many counts were recorded for this clonotype. The V call is TRBV5-1, the J call TRBJ2-5; D is unresolved. CDR3 size: 11 residues. V was clipped by 5 bases and J by 1 base, with 3 bases between them. Germline V gene data show CDR1 as SGHRS and CDR2 as YFSETQ. Written as DNA, the CDR3 is TGCGCCAGCAGACTCCAAGAGACCCAGTACTTC. Protein sequence: CASRLQETQYF.

In its sample, this clonotype was seen many times. Written as DNA, the CDR3 is TGTGCCAGCAGTTACTCCGGACTAGCGGGAGGGGCAGATACGCAGTATTTT. This codes for CASSYSGLAGGADTQYF. The V call is TRBV6-5, the J call TRBJ2-3, with 15 bases matching TRBD2. This CDR3 region has 17 residues. J was trimmed by 4 bases and V by 0 bases; bases with no gene match: 2. The germline CDR1 and CDR2 sequences are MNHEY and SVGAGI.

This chain uses TRBV18 with TRBJ2-4, with D maybe TRBD1 (6 bases). Trimming removed 3 bases at V and 7 bases at J, with 22 bases between. Germline CDR1 and CDR2: KGHSH and LQKENI. The CDR3 spans 17 residues. In DNA, the CDR3 is TGTGCCAGCTCACCCCCCAGGGGAATGGGCGGGTTGAACATTCAGTACTTC. Translated, it gives CASSPPRGMGGLNIQYF.

This clonotype was detected only a few times. The CDR3 loop is CASSLAGGLGGDTQYF. CDR3 DNA: TGTGCCAGCAGCTTAGCTGGCGGGCTGGGGGGAGATACGCAGTATTTT. V is TRBV7-2 and J is TRBJ2-3, with a tentative D call TRBD2 (6 bases). The CDR3 consists of 16 residues. Germline-derived CDR1 and CDR2 are SGHTA and FQGNSA. V lost 0 bases, J lost 5 bases, and 15 bases lay in between. The full variable domain, with the rest looked up from reference TRBV7-2 and TRBJ2-3, is GAGVSQSPSNKVTEKGKDVELRCDPISGHTALYWYRQSLGQGLEFLIYFQGNSAPDKSGLPSDRFSAERTGGSVSTLTIQRTQQEDSAVYLCASSLAGGLGGDTQYFGPGTRLTVL.

This clonotype was seen only once. This sequence may be a read error, since a much larger clone differs from it by one base. The chain couples TRBV20-1 to TRBJ2-7; D gene uncertain. The CDR3 extends over 12 amino acids. From germline, CDR1 is DFQATT and CDR2 SNEGSKA (reference sequence). V shed 3 bases and J shed 6 bases, with 12 bases lying between them. The CDR3 region is CSARVPEFEQYF. The CDR3 DNA reads as TGCAGTGCTAGGGTCCCAGAATTCGAGCAGTACTTC.

The chain recombines TRBV3-1 with TRBJ2-1, with 8 bases aligning to TRBD2. The J segment lost 12 bases and the V segment lost 0 bases, leaving 19 bases of the junction unmatched. The CDR3 has 18 amino acids. CDR1 is LGHDT, CDR2 YNNKEL, per germline (reference sequence). The CDR3 DNA is TGTGCCAGCAGCCAAGAACCCGGGAGGGCCAATAGGGTGCAAAGGCAGTTCTTC. Residues: CASSQEPGRANRVQRQFF.

This clonotype was detected ten times or more. The chain uses TRBV5-1 and TRBJ2-7, with TRBD2 identical over 11 bases. After removal of 6 bases from V and 3 bases from J, the junction contained 17 bases not matched to a gene. CDR3 length: 18 residues. Per germline, CDR1 SGHRS and CDR2 YFSETQ. The CDR3 DNA reads as TGCGCCAGCACGAGGGGAGTAGCGGGAGGGCCCGGGGACTACGAGCAGTACTTC. Amino acids: CASTRGVAGGPGDYEQYF.

This clonotype showed up many times. The chain recombines TRBV29-1 with TRBJ2-3; D tentatively fits TRBD1 or TRBD2 (5 bases each). Germline V gene sequence: CDR1 SQVTM, CDR2 ANQGSEA. V shed 0 bases and J shed 1 base, with 8 bases lying between them. The CDR3 consists of 14 residues. Here the CDR3 DNA reads TGCAGCGTTGAAGAGGGGGTGGGCACAGATACGCAGTATTTT. Encoded protein: CSVEEGVGTDTQYF.

This clonotype was observed at least ten times. The rearrangement uses TRBV12-3 or TRBV12-4 and TRBJ1-2; tentatively, D is TRBD1 (6 bases). V was trimmed by 5 bases and J by 4 bases, leaving 14 bases between them. This CDR3 is 14 amino acids long. CDR3 nucleotides: TGTGCCAGCAGTCCAAGGGGACACTTCTATGGCTACACCTTC. Translation gives CASSPRGHFYGYTF.